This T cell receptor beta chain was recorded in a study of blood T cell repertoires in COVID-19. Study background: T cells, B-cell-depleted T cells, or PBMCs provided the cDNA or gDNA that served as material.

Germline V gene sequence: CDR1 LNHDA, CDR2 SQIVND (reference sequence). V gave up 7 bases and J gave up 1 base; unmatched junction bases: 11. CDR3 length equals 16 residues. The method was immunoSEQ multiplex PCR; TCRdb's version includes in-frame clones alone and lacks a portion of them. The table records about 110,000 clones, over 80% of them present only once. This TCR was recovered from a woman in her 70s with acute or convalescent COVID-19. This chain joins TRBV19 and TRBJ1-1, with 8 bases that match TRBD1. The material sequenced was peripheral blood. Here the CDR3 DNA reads TGTGCCAGTACCCCCCCGACAGGGGAGAGGAACACTGAAGCTTTCTTT. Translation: CASTPPTGERNTEAFF.